Shown below are 2 T cell receptor beta chains from a single sample sequenced in a study of blood T cell repertoires in COVID-19 (dated by TCRdb to about 2020). Preparation of the library involved the immunoSEQ multiplex PCR assay. TCRdb mirrors the immuneACCESS table, restricted to in-frame sequences. Some clones are absent from its copies; in checked studies, under half trace to an unresolved V gene, and the reason for the others is unknown. A total of fewer than 350,000 clones appear in this sample, approximately 86% of them only once. The top ten hold around 4% of the sample. The sequenced sample consisted of peripheral blood. The receptors were sampled from a woman between 50 and 59 years old with active or convalescent COVID-19.

The chain has TRBV29-1 and TRBJ2-7; TRBD2 is a possible D gene (5 bases). The CDR3 has 11 residues. In germline, CDR1 is SQVTM, CDR2 ANQGSEA. V was trimmed by 6 bases and J by 1 base, leaving 7 bases between them. CDR3 DNA: TGCAGCGTCGGGGTTTCCTACGAGCAGTACTTC. Protein product: CSVGVSYEQYF.

The J gene is TRBJ2-5, the V gene TRBV9; unclear D gene. The CDR3 runs to 15 residues. Germline V lookup: CDR1 SGDLS, CDR2 YYNGEE. The V and J ends lost 4 bases and 2 bases respectively, with 15 bases between them. The CDR3 region is CASSKTSGSQETQYF. The CDR3, as DNA: TGTGCCAGCAGCAAAACTTCCGGGTCACAAGAGACCCAGTACTTC.